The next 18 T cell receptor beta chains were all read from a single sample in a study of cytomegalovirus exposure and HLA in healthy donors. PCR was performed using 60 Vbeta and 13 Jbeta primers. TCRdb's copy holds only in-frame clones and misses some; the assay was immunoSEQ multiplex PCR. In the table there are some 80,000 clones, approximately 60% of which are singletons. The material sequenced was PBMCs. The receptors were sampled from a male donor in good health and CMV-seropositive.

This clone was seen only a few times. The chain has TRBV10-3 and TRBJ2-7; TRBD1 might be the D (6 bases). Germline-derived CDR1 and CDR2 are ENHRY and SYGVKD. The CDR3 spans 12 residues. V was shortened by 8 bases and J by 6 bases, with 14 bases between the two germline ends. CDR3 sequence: CAIGRDIGEQYF. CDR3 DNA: TGTGCCATCGGCCGGGACATCGGCGAGCAGTACTTC.

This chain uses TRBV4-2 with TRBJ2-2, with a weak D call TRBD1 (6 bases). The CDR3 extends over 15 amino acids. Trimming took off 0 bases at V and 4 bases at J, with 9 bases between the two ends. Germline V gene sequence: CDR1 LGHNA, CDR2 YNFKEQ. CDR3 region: CASSQETGSTGELFF. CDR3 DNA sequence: TGTGCCAGCAGCCAAGAGACAGGATCCACCGGGGAGCTGTTTTTT.

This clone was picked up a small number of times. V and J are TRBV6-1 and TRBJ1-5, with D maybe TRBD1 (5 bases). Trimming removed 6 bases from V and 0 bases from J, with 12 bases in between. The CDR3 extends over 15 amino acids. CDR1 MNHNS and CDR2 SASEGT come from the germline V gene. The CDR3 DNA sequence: TGTGCCAGCAGGAGGGGACTGAATAGCAATCAGCCCCAGCATTTT. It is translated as CASRRGLNSNQPQHF.

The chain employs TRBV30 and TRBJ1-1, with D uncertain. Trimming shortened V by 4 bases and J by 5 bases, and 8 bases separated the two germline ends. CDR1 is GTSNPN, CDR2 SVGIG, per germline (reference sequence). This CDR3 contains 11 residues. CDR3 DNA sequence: TGTGCCTGGATCAGATGGACTGAAGCTTTCTTT. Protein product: CAWIRWTEAFF.

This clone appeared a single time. The CDR3 DNA follows: TGTGCCAGCTCACCAGCAAGCGGCACTGAAGCTTTCTTT. Translated: CASSPASGTEAFF. V is TRBV18 and J is TRBJ1-1; the D is unclear. V lost 2 bases, J lost 4 bases, and 8 bases lay in between. The V gene's germline CDR1 is KGHSH and CDR2 LQKENI. This CDR3 has 13 residues.

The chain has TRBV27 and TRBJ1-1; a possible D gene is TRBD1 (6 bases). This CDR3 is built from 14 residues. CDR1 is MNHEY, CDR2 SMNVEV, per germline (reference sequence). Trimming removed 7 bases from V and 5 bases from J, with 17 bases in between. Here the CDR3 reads CASNEQGPETEAFF. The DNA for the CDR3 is TGTGCCAGCAACGAACAGGGCCCGGAGACTGAAGCTTTCTTT.

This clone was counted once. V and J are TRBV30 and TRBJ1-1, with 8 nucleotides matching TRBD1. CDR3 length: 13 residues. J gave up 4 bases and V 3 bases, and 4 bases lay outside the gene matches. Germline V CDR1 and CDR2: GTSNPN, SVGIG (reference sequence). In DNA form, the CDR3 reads TGTGCCTGGAGCTCTACAGGGGGCACTGAAGCTTTCTTT. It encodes CAWSSTGGTEAFF.

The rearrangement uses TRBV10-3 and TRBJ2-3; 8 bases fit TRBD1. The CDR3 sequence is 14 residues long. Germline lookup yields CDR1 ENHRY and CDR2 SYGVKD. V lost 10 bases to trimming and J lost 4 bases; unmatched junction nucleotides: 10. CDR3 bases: TGTGCCACTCGCCCATCGACAGGGGCAGATACGCAGTATTTT. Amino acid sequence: CATRPSTGADTQYF.

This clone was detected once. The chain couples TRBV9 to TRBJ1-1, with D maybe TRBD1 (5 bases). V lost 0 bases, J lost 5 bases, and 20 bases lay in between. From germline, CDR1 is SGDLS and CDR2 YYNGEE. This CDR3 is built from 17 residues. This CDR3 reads CASSVATMGPGGTEAFF. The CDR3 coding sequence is TGTGCCAGCAGCGTAGCTACAATGGGGCCCGGAGGGACTGAAGCTTTCTTT.

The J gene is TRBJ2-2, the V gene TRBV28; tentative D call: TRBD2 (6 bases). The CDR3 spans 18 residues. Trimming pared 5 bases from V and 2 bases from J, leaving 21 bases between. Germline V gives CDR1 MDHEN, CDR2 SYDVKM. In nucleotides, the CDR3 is TGTGCCAGCAGTACCCCTGGGGGAGGAACAACTAACACCGGGGAGCTGTTTTTT. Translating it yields CASSTPGGGTTNTGELFF.

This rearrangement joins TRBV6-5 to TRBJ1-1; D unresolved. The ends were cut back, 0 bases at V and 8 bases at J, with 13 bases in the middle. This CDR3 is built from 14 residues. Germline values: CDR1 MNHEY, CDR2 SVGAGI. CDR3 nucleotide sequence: TGTGCCAGCAGTTACTCAGACACAAAGCCCGAAGCTTTCTTT. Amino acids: CASSYSDTKPEAFF.

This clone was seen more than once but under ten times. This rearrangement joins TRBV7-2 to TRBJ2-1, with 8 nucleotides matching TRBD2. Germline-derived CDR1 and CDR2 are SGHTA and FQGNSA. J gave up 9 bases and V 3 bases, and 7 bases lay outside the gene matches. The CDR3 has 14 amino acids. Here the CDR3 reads CASSFSGIISEQFF. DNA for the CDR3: TGTGCCAGCAGCTTTAGCGGGATAATCAGTGAGCAGTTCTTC.

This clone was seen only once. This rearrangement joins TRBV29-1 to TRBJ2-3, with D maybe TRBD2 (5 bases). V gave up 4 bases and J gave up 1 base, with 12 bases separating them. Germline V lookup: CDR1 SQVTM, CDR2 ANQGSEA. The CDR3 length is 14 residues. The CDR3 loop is CSVGAGRGTDTQYF. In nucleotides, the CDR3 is TGCAGCGTTGGGGCGGGTAGAGGCACAGATACGCAGTATTTT.

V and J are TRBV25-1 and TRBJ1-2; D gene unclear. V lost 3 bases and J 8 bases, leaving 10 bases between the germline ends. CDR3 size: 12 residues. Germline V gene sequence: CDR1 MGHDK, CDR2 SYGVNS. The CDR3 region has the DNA TGTGCCAGCAGTGATTTACAGCAAGGCTACACCTTC. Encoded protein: CASSDLQQGYTF.

The CDR3 nucleotides read TGTGCCAGCAGTTTAACAGGGGTGAATGGCTACACCTTC. Translated, it gives CASSLTGVNGYTF. The V and J genes are TRBV28 and TRBJ1-2; 7 positions match TRBD1. The CDR3 runs to 13 residues. Per the germline V gene, CDR1 is MDHEN and CDR2 is SYDVKM. The ends lost 2 bases at V and 6 bases at J; junction bases unmatched: 3.

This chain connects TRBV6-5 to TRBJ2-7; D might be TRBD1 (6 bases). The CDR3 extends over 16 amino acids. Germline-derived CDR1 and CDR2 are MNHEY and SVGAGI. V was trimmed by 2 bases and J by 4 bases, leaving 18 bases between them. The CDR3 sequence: CASSYRHIGQPYEQYF. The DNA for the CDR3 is TGTGCCAGCAGTTACCGACATATTGGACAGCCATACGAGCAGTACTTC.

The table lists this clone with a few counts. This CDR3 is CASSLKVGQGRSGELFF. The CDR3 DNA reads as TGTGCCAGCAGCTTAAAAGTAGGACAGGGTAGGAGCGGGGAGCTGTTTTTT. The chain joins TRBV7-6 to TRBJ2-2; 8 bases fit TRBD1. Germline loops: CDR1 SGHVS, CDR2 FNYEAQ. The CDR3 consists of 17 residues. Trimming removed 2 bases from V and 7 bases from J; junction bases left unmatched: 12.

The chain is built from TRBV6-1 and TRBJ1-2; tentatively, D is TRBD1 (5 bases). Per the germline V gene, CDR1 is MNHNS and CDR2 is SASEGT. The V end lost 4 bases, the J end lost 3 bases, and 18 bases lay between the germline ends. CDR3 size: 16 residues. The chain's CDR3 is CASSVKNGALYYGYTF. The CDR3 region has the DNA TGTGCCAGCAGTGTTAAAAATGGGGCCCTATACTATGGCTACACCTTC.